This T cell receptor beta chain was recovered during a study of T cell responses to AZD1222 COVID-19 vaccine. Overall study findings and caveats: CD4 TCRs covered the whole spike, strongest at regions 160-218 and 743-854.

As concerns this clone: The antigen remains unidentified.

Sequenced by immunoSEQ multiplex PCR; TCRdb stores in-frame clones only, minus some. The table includes some 120,000 clones, around 90% detected once. The TCR sequence derives from an adult in good health. Specimen: peripheral blood, collected on day 0 of AZD1222 vaccination.

The CDR3 reads CAWRGNSPLHF. The CDR3 DNA reads TGTGCCTGGAGAGGGAATTCACCCCTCCACTTT. The chain joins TRBV30 to TRBJ1-6; D is ambiguous. Trimming cost V 3 bases and J 7 bases, with 4 bases left between them. The CDR3 length is 11 residues. Looked up from germline, CDR1 is GTSNPN and CDR2 is SVGIG (reference sequence).